This is a list of T cell receptor beta chains from one sample in a study of low-dose radiotherapy and immunotherapy resistance in tumors. Each CDR3 protein is one row after TCRdb ran MiXCR on the reads. The sample shows 75,000 to 95,000 distinct CDR3 sequences, approximately 17% of them seen only once. The sequencing here drew on PBMCs, taken before treatment. The receptors come from a male donor with prostate cancer. Each CDR3 is given with its conserved first and last residue. D genes are given only for firm matches. Not all rows give a size; the values are once, few, many and, for expanded clones, a class.

j_gene,len,v_gene,d_gene,abundance,CDR3nt,CDR3aa
TRBJ2-6,17,TRBV28,TRBD2,many,TGTGCCAGCAGTTTGCTAGCGGGGGACTCTGGGGCCAACGTCCTGACTTTC,CASSLLAGDSGANVLTF
TRBJ2-5,14,TRBV6-2/TRBV6-3,-,many,TGTGCCAGCAGTTGGCCTAGCCCAGATGAGACCCAGTACTTC,CASSWPSPDETQYF
TRBJ2-3,15,TRBV26,-,many,TGTGCCAGCAGTGGTCAGGGACGGGGAACAGATACGCAGTATTTT,CASSGQGRGTDTQYF
TRBJ2-3,13,TRBV7-8,-,many,TGTGCCAGCAGCGAATACAGGGCCGATACGCAGTATTTT,CASSEYRADTQYF
TRBJ2-1,14,TRBV6-1,TRBD1,many,TGTGCCAGCAGCCGGGACAGACTAAACAATGAGCAGTTCTTC,CASSRDRLNNEQFF
TRBJ2-7,15,TRBV6-1,-,many,TGTGCCAGCAGAGACCCCCCGCAGGGGAGACACGAGCAGTACTTC,CASRDPPQGRHEQYF
TRBJ2-7,15,TRBV3-1,-,-,TGTGCCAGCAGCCCCGACACCGGCGTGACCTACGAGCAGTACTTC,CASSPDTGVTYEQYF
TRBJ1-5,15,TRBV5-1,-,many,TGCGCCAGCAGCTGGGGTGGGCACTCCAATCAGCCCCAGCATTTT,CASSWGGHSNQPQHF
TRBJ2-1,14,TRBV27,TRBD1,few,TGTGCCAGCAGGGACAGGAGCTCCTACAATGAGCAGTTCTTC,CASRDRSSYNEQFF
TRBJ1-4,14,TRBV29-1,-,many,TGCAGCGTTGAAGGGAGGGGCTCTAATGAAAAACTGTTTTTT,CSVEGRGSNEKLFF
TRBJ1-1,15,TRBV5-1,-,many,TGCGCCAGCAGCCTCGACGGGGGAACGAACACTGAAGCTTTCTTT,CASSLDGGTNTEAFF
TRBJ2-1,14,TRBV29-1,TRBD2,many,TGCAGCGTTTCACGGGGGGGCTCCTACAATGAGCAGTTCTTC,CSVSRGGSYNEQFF
TRBJ1-1,15,TRBV6-1,-,many,TGTGCCAGCAGTTTCAGGGGAGGAACGAACACTGAAGCTTTCTTT,CASSFRGGTNTEAFF
TRBJ1-2,13,TRBV5-1,TRBD1,many,TGCGCCAGCAGCAAGGACAGGGTAGATGGCTACACCTTC,CASSKDRVDGYTF
TRBJ1-2,14,TRBV4-2,TRBD1,many,TGTGCCAGCAGCCACGACAGGGCTAACTATGGCTACACCTTC,CASSHDRANYGYTF
TRBJ2-2,16,TRBV7-3,TRBD2,many,TGTGCCAGCAGCGCAACTAGCGGGGGGAACACCGGGGAGCTGTTTTTT,CASSATSGGNTGELFF
TRBJ1-2,13,TRBV11-2,-,many,TGTGCCAGCAGCCCACCCTGGGGGTTTCGCTACACCTTC,CASSPPWGFRYTF
TRBJ2-5,14,TRBV29-1,TRBD1,many,TGCAGCGTTGAAGCGACAGGGGTGGGAGAGACCCAGTACTTC,CSVEATGVGETQYF
TRBJ2-3,15,TRBV9,-,many,TGTGCCAGCAGCGTAGCTGGGGGAGTCACAGATACGCAGTATTTT,CASSVAGGVTDTQYF
TRBJ2-7,12,TRBV30,TRBD2,many,TGTGCCTGGAGGCGGGAGGGCCACGAGCAGTACTTC,CAWRREGHEQYF
TRBJ1-1,14,TRBV2,-,many,TGTGCCAGCAGTGACCCAGAATCAAACACTGAAGCTTTCTTT,CASSDPESNTEAFF
TRBJ2-7,18,TRBV27,-,-,TGTGCCAGCAGCCCCACCCAGTTCTTAGCGGGACAGACCTACGAGCAGTACTTC,CASSPTQFLAGQTYEQYF
TRBJ2-3,15,TRBV13,TRBD2,many,TGTGCCAGCAGCTTAGGCGGGGGGGCCGGAGATACGCAGTATTTT,CASSLGGGAGDTQYF
TRBJ1-3,13,TRBV12-3/TRBV12-4,-,many,TGTGCCAGCAATCCCAACACTGGAAACACCATATATTTT,CASNPNTGNTIYF
TRBJ2-7,14,TRBV18,-,-,TGTGCCAGCTCACCACCGTCACGGTCCTACGAGCAGTACTTC,CASSPPSRSYEQYF
TRBJ1-6,14,TRBV27,-,many,TGTGCCAGCAGTTTTGTGCAGGGGAATTCACCCCTCCACTTT,CASSFVQGNSPLHF
TRBJ2-7,13,TRBV19,TRBD1,many,TGTGCCAGTAGTATGACAGGGGACTACGAGCAGTACTTC,CASSMTGDYEQYF
TRBJ2-3,16,TRBV5-1,TRBD2,many,TGCGCCAGCAGCTTAGGGACTAGCGGGGGCCGGGATACGCAGTATTTT,CASSLGTSGGRDTQYF
TRBJ2-4,17,TRBV23-1,-,many,TGCGCCAGCAGTCAATGGCCAGCCTTTAGCCCCAAAAACATTCAGTACTTC,CASSQWPAFSPKNIQYF
TRBJ1-2,11,TRBV20-1,-,-,TGCAGTGCTACCGGGGGGAATGGCTACACCTTC,CSATGGNGYTF
TRBJ2-5,14,TRBV24-1,-,-,TGTGCCACCAGTGCCCAGGACCGCCAAGAGACCCAGTACTTC,CATSAQDRQETQYF
TRBJ2-1,17,TRBV12-3/TRBV12-4,TRBD2,-,TGTGCCAGCAGCTCCCGAGCCAGCGGGAGGGCCAGGGATGAGCAGTTCTTC,CASSSRASGRARDEQFF
TRBJ2-1,15,TRBV3-1,TRBD2,many,TGTGCCAGCAGCCGACGGACTAGCGGGGGCAATGAGCAGTTCTTC,CASSRRTSGGNEQFF
TRBJ2-3,14,TRBV10-1,TRBD2,many,TGCGCCAGCAGTCCGACTAGCGTGACAGATACGCAGTATTTT,CASSPTSVTDTQYF
TRBJ2-5,11,TRBV2,-,many,TGTGCCACGGCTGCTAAAGAGACCCAGTACTTC,CATAAKETQYF
TRBJ1-2,12,TRBV9,-,few,TGTGCCAGCAGCGGTAACCCGCGGGCGTACACCTTC,CASSGNPRAYTF
TRBJ2-2,19,TRBV3-1,TRBD1,many,TGTGCCAGCAGCCAACTGGCCCGGGACAGGGGGCCCAACACCGGGGAGCTGTTTTTT,CASSQLARDRGPNTGELFF
TRBJ2-6,18,TRBV6-6,-,many,TGTGCCAGCAGTTACTCGAAGGGACGGCCGGCTGGGGCCAACGTCCTGACTTTC,CASSYSKGRPAGANVLTF
TRBJ2-1,15,TRBV5-1,-,many,TGCGCCAGTAGACAGGCTACAGCCCAGGGGTACGAGCAGTTCTTC,CASRQATAQGYEQFF
TRBJ2-3,16,TRBV28,-,many,TGTGCCAGCAGCCCTATTAGAACCGCTAGCACAGATACGCAGTATTTT,CASSPIRTASTDTQYF
TRBJ2-2,15,TRBV19,-,-,-,CASINRGSPGELFFF
TRBJ2-3,12,TRBV19,-,many,TGTGCCAGTAGTATTAGCACAGATACGCAGTATTTT,CASSISTDTQYF
TRBJ1-1,13,TRBV12-3/TRBV12-4,-,many,TGTGCCAGCAGTCCCGGGGGAAAGGGTGAAGCTTTCTTT,CASSPGGKGEAFF
TRBJ2-5,12,TRBV29-1,TRBD1,many,TGCAGCGAAAGGGGGCGCGGAGAGACCCAGTACTTC,CSERGRGETQYF
TRBJ2-1,17,TRBV12-3/TRBV12-4,TRBD2,many,TGTGCCAGCAGTTTAGCTGCTAGCGGGGGGAGCTACAATGAGCAGTTCTTC,CASSLAASGGSYNEQFF
TRBJ2-3,15,TRBV6-5,TRBD2,many,TGTGCCAGCAGGAAAATAGCGGGGGGGCCAGATACGCAGTATTTT,CASRKIAGGPDTQYF
TRBJ2-7,12,TRBV20-1,TRBD1,many,TGCAGTGCTAGTCGGACAGGCTACGAGCAGTACTTC,CSASRTGYEQYF
TRBJ2-2,13,TRBV5-1,-,many,TGCGCCAGCAGCTTGGAGTGGCTCGGGGAGCTGTTTTTT,CASSLEWLGELFF
TRBJ2-7,14,TRBV7-2,TRBD2,many,TGTGCCAGCAGCCGTAGCGGGGTTAGCAACGAGCAGTACTTC,CASSRSGVSNEQYF
TRBJ2-7,12,TRBV11-1,-,many,TGTGCCAGCAGCTTAGTACAGGACGAGCAGTACTTC,CASSLVQDEQYF
TRBJ1-1,13,TRBV6-1,-,many,TGTGCCAGCAGTGAATGGAGTCAGGACTCAGCTTTCTTT,CASSEWSQDSAFF
TRBJ2-3,16,TRBV9,-,many,TGTGCCAGCAGCTCTGAGATACTAGCTGGCACAGATACGCAGTATTTT,CASSSEILAGTDTQYF
TRBJ2-7,15,TRBV11-3,TRBD1,-,TGTGCCAGCAGCGCCCAGCCGGGACAGGACTACGAGCAGTACTTC,CASSAQPGQDYEQYF